This T cell receptor (beta chain) was identified in a study of T-cell reconstitution after alpha-beta-depleted transplantation in children. Unique molecular identifiers featured in how the TCRbeta library was prepared. TCRdb reanalysed the PCR reads using MiXCR and keeps one entry per CDR3 protein. Of approximately 1,000,000 distinct CDR3 sequences listed, about 29% were seen once; the top ten hold 25% to 35%. The V end lost 0 bases, the J end lost 3 bases, and 12 bases lay between the germline ends. Germline V CDR1 and CDR2: SQVTM, ANQGSEA. The CDR3 has 14 residues. The genes are TRBV29-1 and TRBJ2-7; D perhaps matches TRBD2 (6 bases). This receptor was taken from a boy under two years old who had a stem cell transplant for SCID, so the T cells may come from the graft donor. This specimen consisted of PBMCs, mostly from graft donor cells, obtained 360 days after TCRalphabeta/CD19-depleted stem cell transplant. CDR3 loop: CSVEDAEGHYEQYF. The CDR3 region has the DNA TGCAGCGTTGAAGATGCGGAGGGTCACTACGAGCAGTACTTC.